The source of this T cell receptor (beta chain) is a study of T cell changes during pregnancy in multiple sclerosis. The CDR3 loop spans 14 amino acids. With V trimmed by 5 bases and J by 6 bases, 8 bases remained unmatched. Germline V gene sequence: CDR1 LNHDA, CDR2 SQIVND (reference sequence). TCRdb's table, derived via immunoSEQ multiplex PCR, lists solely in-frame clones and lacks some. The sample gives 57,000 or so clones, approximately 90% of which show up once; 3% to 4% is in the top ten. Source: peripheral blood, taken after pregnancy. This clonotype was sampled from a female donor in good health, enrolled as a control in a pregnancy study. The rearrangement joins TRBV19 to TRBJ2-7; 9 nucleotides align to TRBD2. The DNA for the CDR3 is TGTGCCAGTAGTTCGAGCGGGAGGAGGCTCGAGCAGTACTTC. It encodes CASSSSGRRLEQYF.